One sample yielded the 26 T cell receptor beta chains listed below, sequenced in a study of shared clonotypes between healthy human individuals. TCRdb keeps only in-frame clones here, not all; method: immunoSEQ multiplex PCR. This sample has about 2.1 million clones, with 85% to 95% found just once. Positively selected for CCR7, the CD45RO-negative cells used as naive CD8 cells excluded terminally differentiated effector memory CD45RA+ cells. Input material: naive CD8+ T cells from PBMCs. These receptors all stem from a man aged 18 to 35 in good health. Some clones in this sample may be carry-over from other donors' samples.

Worth noting for this clone: In the same sample, other DNA sequences code for this CDR3. The J gene is TRBJ2-1, the V gene TRBV11-2; 8 positions agree with TRBD1. CDR3 size: 11 residues. After removal of 4 bases from V and 10 bases from J, the junction contained 0 bases not matched to a gene. CDR1 and CDR2 (germline): SGHAT, FQNNGV. CDR3 in amino acids: CASSYRGEQFF. CDR3 nucleotides: TGTGCCAGCAGCTACAGGGGGGAGCAGTTCTTC.

The rearrangement uses TRBV5-6 and TRBJ1-1; 8 nucleotides line up with TRBD1. J lost 5 bases, V lost 4 bases, and 10 bases had no gene match. The CDR3 loop spans 15 amino acids. CDR1 SGHDT and CDR2 YYEEEE come from the germline V gene. CDR3 DNA: TGTGCCAGCAGCGCCGGCAGGGGGCCGGGGACTGAAGCTTTCTTT. This translates into CASSAGRGPGTEAFF.

The rearrangement links TRBV13 to TRBJ2-1; TRBD2 aligns across 8 bases. The CDR3 has 17 residues. V was clipped by 0 bases and J by 0 bases; unmatched bases: 4. Germline V gene data show CDR1 as PRHDT and CDR2 as FYEKMQ (reference sequence). CDR3 residues: CASSLGGGRSSYNEQFF. The CDR3 DNA sequence: TGTGCCAGCAGCTTAGGTGGCGGGAGGAGCTCCTACAATGAGCAGTTCTTC.

The rearrangement uses TRBV7-9 and TRBJ2-1, with 9 bases matching TRBD1. Germline V gene lookup returns CDR1 SEHNR and CDR2 FQNEAQ (reference sequence). Trimming at V came to 1 base and at J to 9 bases, leaving 7 bases not matched to a gene. This CDR3 spans 15 amino acids. The CDR3 bases are TGTGCCAGCAGCTTAGTTAGGGGACAGGGCGGTGAGCAGTTCTTC. Protein: CASSLVRGQGGEQFF.

V usage is TRBV27 and J usage is TRBJ2-7, with D perhaps TRBD2 (6 bases). Trimming shortened V by 7 bases and J by 3 bases, and 13 bases separated the two germline ends. Per the germline V gene, CDR1 is MNHEY and CDR2 is SMNVEV (reference sequence). This CDR3 region has 13 residues. This CDR3 is CASIRPGGYEQYF. The CDR3 nucleotides read TGTGCCAGCATTCGCCCCGGGGGCTACGAGCAGTACTTC.

This chain's CDR3 is CASSIQGTAYGSGANVLTF. The CDR3 nucleotides are TGTGCCAGTAGTATCCAAGGGACAGCCTATGGCTCTGGGGCCAACGTCCTGACTTTC. J is TRBJ2-6 and V is TRBV19; 7 bases fit TRBD1. Unmatched junction bases numbered 11, after V lost 3 bases and J lost 0 bases. The V gene's germline CDR1 is LNHDA and CDR2 SQIVND (reference sequence). The CDR3 consists of 19 residues.

V is TRBV6-1 and J is TRBJ2-1; 8 bases align to TRBD1. The CDR3 is 14 amino acids. The germline V gene has CDR1 MNHNS and CDR2 SASEGT. With V trimmed by 7 bases and J by 9 bases, 11 bases remained unmatched. This CDR3 is CASTGQGANSEQFF. CDR3 DNA: TGTGCCAGCACGGGGCAGGGGGCTAATTCTGAGCAGTTCTTC.

A note on this clone: The junction departs from germline at one end; a sequencing error may be responsible. This chain links TRBV11-2 with TRBJ2-7; D is unresolved. This CDR3 contains 14 residues. Germline V gives CDR1 SGHAT, CDR2 FQNNGV. In DNA form, the CDR3 reads TGTGCCAGCACCTTATCACAGACCGGAGACGAGCAGTACTTC. Encoded protein: CASTLSQTGDEQYF.

CDR3 DNA sequence: TGTGCCATCAGTGACTCGGACACGGTTAACACTGAAGCTTTCTTT. The encoded protein is CAISDSDTVNTEAFF. The chain combines TRBV10-3 with TRBJ1-1; maybe TRBD1 (5 bases). Trimming pared 3 bases from V and 2 bases from J, leaving 13 bases between. CDR3 size: 15 residues. Germline loops: CDR1 ENHRY, CDR2 SYGVKD.

The chain couples TRBV7-7 to TRBJ2-7; 8 bases map to TRBD1. Per the germline V gene, CDR1 is SSHAT and CDR2 is FNYEAQ (reference sequence). The CDR3 is 15 residues long. The J segment lost 2 bases and the V segment lost 1 base, leaving 4 bases of the junction unmatched. CDR3 bases: TGTGCCAGCAGCTTAGGACAGGGGACCGCCTACGAGCAGTACTTC. This encodes CASSLGQGTAYEQYF.

The chain combines TRBV27 with TRBJ2-5; 8 bases agree with TRBD1. V lost 4 bases to trimming and J lost 5 bases; unmatched junction nucleotides: 6. Germline-derived CDR1 and CDR2 are MNHEY and SMNVEV (reference sequence). The CDR3 is 14 residues long. CDR3 sequence (DNA): TGTGCCAGCAGTTGGGCAGGGGGCCGGGAGACCCAGTACTTC. It encodes CASSWAGGRETQYF.

J is TRBJ2-5 and V is TRBV7-9; no clear D gene. The CDR3 is 13 amino acids. CDR1 is SEHNR and CDR2 is FQNEAQ in the germline V gene (reference sequence). The V end lost 2 bases, the J end lost 4 bases, and 8 bases lay between the germline ends. The CDR3 protein is CASSLFLGETQYF. The CDR3, as DNA: TGTGCCAGCAGCTTATTTCTAGGAGAGACCCAGTACTTC.

This chain links TRBV27 with TRBJ2-7; D is ambiguous. Germline lookup yields CDR1 MNHEY and CDR2 SMNVEV (reference sequence). V lost 0 bases and J lost 4, with 16 bases in between. This CDR3 is 16 amino acids long. CDR3 sequence reads: CASSLSDGYGRYEQYF. CDR3 sequence (DNA): TGTGCCAGCAGTTTATCTGACGGGTACGGGCGGTACGAGCAGTACTTC.

This clone has only a few counts. The J gene is TRBJ1-1, the V gene TRBV2; tentatively, D is TRBD1 (5 bases). The CDR3 contains 14 residues. Looked up from germline, CDR1 is SNHLY and CDR2 is FYNNEI. The V and J ends lost 3 bases and 1 base respectively, with 9 bases between them. For the CDR3, the DNA is TGTGCCAGCAGTGATGGCCAGGGGAACACTGAAGCTTTCTTT. As protein: CASSDGQGNTEAFF.

This rearrangement joins TRBV27 to TRBJ2-2; 8 bases agree with TRBD1. The CDR3 is made up of 15 amino acids. Germline V gene sequence: CDR1 MNHEY, CDR2 SMNVEV (reference sequence). The junction had 4 bases not matched to a gene; V was cut back by 2 bases and J by 5 bases. In DNA form, the CDR3 reads TGTGCCAGCAGTTTAGGACAGGGAAGGACCGGGGAGCTGTTTTTT. It specifies CASSLGQGRTGELFF.

This chain uses TRBV7-2 with TRBJ1-2; D call uncertain. V lost 3 bases, J lost 1 base, and 9 bases lay in between. Looked up from germline, CDR1 is SGHTA and CDR2 is FQGNSA. The CDR3 runs to 14 residues. CDR3 amino acids: CASSFPQLNYGYTF. CDR3 DNA sequence: TGTGCCAGCAGCTTTCCACAGCTTAACTATGGCTACACCTTC.

The chain couples TRBV5-1 to TRBJ2-7, with 8 nucleotides matching TRBD1. Trimming took 4 bases from V and 2 from J; bases not matched to a gene: 14. The CDR3 totals 17 residues. Germline V gene sequence: CDR1 SGHRS, CDR2 YFSETQ. The CDR3 here is CASSPATRQGTPYEQYF. CDR3 in DNA: TGCGCCAGCAGCCCCGCTACCCGACAGGGGACCCCCTACGAGCAGTACTTC.

The V gene is TRBV4-1, the J gene TRBJ2-1; TRBD2 matches 7 bases. This CDR3 spans 16 amino acids. CDR1 and CDR2 (germline): MGHRA, YSYEKL. The junction had 7 bases not matched to a gene; V was cut back by 0 bases and J by 5 bases. The CDR3 bases are TGCGCCAGCAGCCAAGACCGCAGCGGGGAGGACAATGAGCAGTTCTTC. Its translation is CASSQDRSGEDNEQFF.

The rearrangement joins TRBV27 to TRBJ2-3, with TRBD1 identical over 8 bases. Germline values: CDR1 MNHEY, CDR2 SMNVEV (reference sequence). CDR3 size: 14 residues. J gave up 5 bases and V 0 bases, and 1 base lay outside the gene matches. CDR3 amino acids: CASSLSRGRDTQYF. The CDR3 region has the DNA TGTGCCAGCAGTTTATCCAGGGGGCGAGATACGCAGTATTTT.

The chain has TRBV29-1 and TRBJ2-1; no clear D gene. Trimming took 7 bases from V and 0 from J, leaving 10 bases between them. The CDR3 is 13 amino acids. CDR1 and CDR2 (germline): SQVTM, ANQGSEA. CDR3: CSADWSSYNEQFF. DNA of the CDR3: TGCAGCGCAGACTGGAGCTCCTACAATGAGCAGTTCTTC.

The V gene is TRBV10-3, the J gene TRBJ2-7, with D possibly TRBD2 on 6 matching bases. V was trimmed by 10 bases and J by 4 bases, leaving 14 bases between them. The germline V gene encodes CDR1 ENHRY and CDR2 SYGVKD. CDR3 length: 12 residues. CDR3 DNA sequence: TGTGCCACCGCGGAGGGGACGTACGAGCAGTACTTC. Protein sequence: CATAEGTYEQYF.

J is TRBJ2-2 and V is TRBV5-1; 14 bases are a match to TRBD2. Trimming cost V 4 bases and J 3 bases; bases outside gene matches: 5. The germline V gene has CDR1 SGHRS and CDR2 YFSETQ. The CDR3 has 17 residues. DNA of the CDR3: TGCGCCAGCAGCGGGGGACTAGCGGGAGCGGACACCGGGGAGCTGTTTTTT. This encodes CASSGGLAGADTGELFF.

V usage is TRBV14 and J usage is TRBJ2-2, with D maybe TRBD2 (6 bases). The CDR3 sequence is 16 residues long. Germline lookup yields CDR1 SGHDN and CDR2 FVKESK. Deletions cut 2 bases from V and 6 bases from J, with 16 bases between. The CDR3 DNA reads as TGTGCCAGCAGCCAAACGGGGGTAGGATTGGCCGGGGAGCTGTTTTTT. Translation: CASSQTGVGLAGELFF.

The chain recombines TRBV6-5 with TRBJ1-6, with D possibly being TRBD1 (5 bases). Germline V gene data show CDR1 as MNHEY and CDR2 as SVGAGI. Trimming cost V 6 bases and J 7 bases, with 10 bases left between them. This CDR3 comprises 13 residues. The CDR3 loop reads CASRLTVNSPLHF. In nucleotides, the CDR3 is TGTGCCAGCAGGCTGACAGTGAATTCACCCCTCCACTTT.

The chain employs TRBV28 and TRBJ1-1; D is uncertain. V lost 10 bases to trimming and J lost 0 bases, with 15 bases between them. The germline gives CDR1 MDHEN, CDR2 SYDVKM. The CDR3 runs 14 residues. Here the CDR3 DNA reads TGTGCCACTCGAGACCACCATATGAACACTGAAGCTTTCTTT. This encodes CATRDHHMNTEAFF.

The chain combines TRBV14 with TRBJ2-7; either TRBD1 or TRBD2 may fit D (6 bases each). Per the germline V gene, CDR1 is SGHDN and CDR2 is FVKESK. This CDR3 is built from 14 residues. Trimming pared 3 bases from V and 0 bases from J, leaving 9 bases between. The CDR3 DNA reads TGTGCCAGCAGCCAGGGGGGCGGCTCCTACGAGCAGTACTTC. Its protein product is CASSQGGGSYEQYF.